Described below is a single TCR beta chain sequence and its context. Deletions cut 2 bases from V and 0 bases from J, with 7 bases between. The CDR3 is 15 residues long. Germline V gene data show CDR1 as SNHLY and CDR2 as FYNNEI. PCR primers comprised 60 Vbeta and 13 Jbeta primers. The data were produced by immunoSEQ multiplex PCR, yet TCRdb's version contains in-frame clones alone and is incomplete. The data contain some 110,000 clones, 70% to 80% of them singletons. The sample comes from a study of cytomegalovirus exposure and HLA in healthy donors. The rearrangement links TRBV2 to TRBJ1-4, with D maybe TRBD1 (5 bases). Material for sequencing was PBMCs. The clonotype comes from a young man in good health and CMV-seropositive. In nucleotides, the CDR3 is TGTGCCAGCAGTGAACAGGGCGCAACTAATGAAAAACTGTTTTTT. This gives the protein CASSEQGATNEKLFF.